Listed here is a single T cell receptor beta chain. What it binds is not known. This sample stems from a study of T-cell memory formation after mild COVID-19. One entry per CDR3 protein results from TCRdb running MiXCR on the 5' RACE reads. This table has fewer than 650,000 distinct CDR3 sequences, roughly 20% appearing once. Germline V CDR1 and CDR2: MGHRA, YSYEKL. Unmatched junction bases numbered 7, after V lost 4 bases and J lost 5 bases. CDR3 length: 14 amino acids. Study observations and caveats: Some SARS-CoV-2-responding clones were already detected in memory before infection.

This receptor was identified in an adult woman who had mild COVID-19 (a few samples of this study predate the infection). Cell type and time point are not known. This chain connects TRBV4-1 to TRBJ2-7; the match to TRBD1 covers 8 bases. The sample comprised PBMCs or a T cell subset sorted from them (not recorded which). The CDR3: CASSRIGTGDEQYF. The CDR3 DNA is TGCGCCAGCAGCCGGATAGGGACAGGCGACGAGCAGTACTTC.